The 20 T cell receptor beta chains presented below share a single source sample, sequenced in a study of cytomegalovirus exposure and HLA in healthy donors. With 60 Vbeta and 13 Jbeta primers, the PCR was carried out. Sequencing used immunoSEQ multiplex PCR; TCRdb keeps in-frame clones, though not all of them. Here the sample spans hundreds of thousands of clones, roughly 79% being singletons. The specimen was PBMCs. The receptor set was obtained from a male donor in good health and CMV-seronegative.

This clone appeared a few times. This rearrangement joins TRBV9 to TRBJ2-2, with 7 bases lining up with TRBD1. The trim removed 0 bases at V and 6 bases at J, leaving 8 bases unmatched. The CDR3 extends over 16 amino acids. Germline values: CDR1 SGDLS, CDR2 YYNGEE. The CDR3 region has the DNA TGTGCCAGCAGCGTAGTGGTAGGGGGCGCATCCGGGGAGCTGTTTTTT. Its translation: CASSVVVGGASGELFF.

The chain links TRBV27 to TRBJ2-7, with 10 bases that match TRBD2. The CDR3 has 16 amino acids. Trimming removed 5 bases from V and 2 bases from J; junction bases left unmatched: 9. CDR1 and CDR2 from the germline V gene are MNHEY and SMNVEV (reference sequence). The CDR3 DNA reads TGTGCCAGCAGTCTCCAAGTAGCGGGAGGTCCCTACGAGCAGTACTTC. As protein: CASSLQVAGGPYEQYF.

V and J are TRBV15 and TRBJ2-5; TRBD2 is a possible D gene (5 bases). V lost 8 bases to trimming and J lost 5 bases, with 12 bases between them. Germline CDR1 reads LNHNV; CDR2 reads YYDKDF (reference sequence). CDR3 length: 12 residues. The CDR3 protein is CATAGLYETQYF. CDR3 DNA: TGTGCCACCGCAGGACTGTACGAGACCCAGTACTTC.

V is TRBV10-3 and J is TRBJ1-1; 8 positions agree with TRBD1. From germline, CDR1 is ENHRY and CDR2 SYGVKD. With V trimmed by 4 bases and J by 6 bases, 7 bases remained unmatched. CDR3 length equals 14 residues. The CDR3 sequence: CAISASGGPAEAFF. CDR3 nucleotides: TGTGCCATCAGTGCGTCAGGGGGCCCGGCTGAAGCTTTCTTT.

This clone has just a few counts. This sequence joins TRBV4-3 and TRBJ2-2; unclear D gene. V was trimmed by 0 bases and J by 5 bases, leaving 10 bases between them. CDR3 size: 15 residues. CDR1 is LGHNA, CDR2 YSLEER, per germline. The CDR3 nucleotides read TGCGCCAGCAGCCAAGATGCGAGAGTTACCGGGGAGCTGTTTTTT. This codes for CASSQDARVTGELFF.

The V gene is TRBV7-9, the J gene TRBJ2-3, with 7 bases matching TRBD2. With 5 bases clipped from V and 1 base from J, the junction kept 12 bases outside the gene matches. The CDR3 length is 17 residues. CDR1 and CDR2 from the germline V gene are SEHNR and FQNEAQ (reference sequence). This CDR3 reads CASSPRWGEGGTDTQYF. CDR3 DNA sequence: TGTGCCAGCAGCCCACGTTGGGGGGAGGGCGGCACAGATACGCAGTATTTT. The full variable domain, with the rest looked up from reference TRBV7-9 and TRBJ2-3, is DTGVSQNPRHKITKRGQNVTFRCDPISEHNRLYWYRQTLGQGPEFLTYFQNEAQLEKSRLLSDRFSAERPKGSFSTLEIQRTEQGDSAMYLCASSPRWGEGGTDTQYFGPGTRLTVL.

This chain uses TRBV19 with TRBJ1-2; 9 bases agree with TRBD1. Trimming at V came to 7 bases and at J to 8 bases, leaving 5 bases not matched to a gene. There are 12 residues in the CDR3. Germline loops: CDR1 LNHDA, CDR2 SQIVND (reference sequence). CDR3 amino acids: CASMGQGMGYTF. The CDR3 DNA reads TGTGCCAGTATGGGACAGGGTATGGGCTACACCTTC.

This clone was detected only a few times. The J gene is TRBJ2-7, the V gene TRBV7-2; 7 nucleotides agree with TRBD1. The CDR3 covers 14 residues. Germline-derived CDR1 and CDR2 are SGHTA and FQGNSA. After removal of 4 bases from V and 6 bases from J, the junction contained 9 bases not matched to a gene. The CDR3 region has the DNA TGTGCCAGCAGCTACTATCGACAGGGTTCCGAGCAGTACTTC. Protein: CASSYYRQGSEQYF.

The rearrangement joins TRBV7-2 to TRBJ2-1; 9 bases map to TRBD1. This CDR3 region has 16 residues. After removal of 4 bases from V and 6 bases from J, the junction contained 10 bases not matched to a gene. CDR1 SGHTA and CDR2 FQGNSA come from the germline V gene. The CDR3 region has the DNA TGTGCCAGCAGCTCACAGGGGGCAATAAGGGTCAATGAGCAGTTCTTC. It encodes CASSSQGAIRVNEQFF.

The chain links TRBV27 to TRBJ2-1, with D perhaps TRBD1 (5 bases). V gave up 2 bases and J gave up 2 bases, with 16 bases separating them. Germline V gene sequence: CDR1 MNHEY, CDR2 SMNVEV (reference sequence). The CDR3 is made up of 17 amino acids. The CDR3 coding sequence is TGTGCCAGCAGTTTAAATCTGGCAGGGTGGCCCTACAATGAGCAGTTCTTC. This translates into CASSLNLAGWPYNEQFF.

The chain uses TRBV10-3 and TRBJ1-6; TRBD1 aligns across 8 bases. The trim removed 6 bases at V and 6 bases at J, leaving 7 bases unmatched. This CDR3 contains 15 residues. The germline CDR1 and CDR2 sequences are ENHRY and SYGVKD. The CDR3 bases are TGTGCCATCAGGGAGGACAGGGCTTCTAATTCACCCCTCCACTTT. It specifies CAIREDRASNSPLHF.

This chain links TRBV19 with TRBJ2-1; 11 bases fit TRBD2. V was clipped by 4 bases and J by 3 bases; unmatched bases: 2. The CDR3 loop spans 15 amino acids. Per the germline V gene, CDR1 is LNHDA and CDR2 is SQIVND (reference sequence). The CDR3 loop is CASSTGLAVYNEQFF. As DNA, the CDR3 is TGTGCCAGTAGTACGGGACTAGCGGTCTACAATGAGCAGTTCTTC.

V and J are TRBV7-6 and TRBJ2-5; 9 bases map to TRBD1. The CDR3 has 14 amino acids. J gave up 1 base and V 5 bases, and 2 bases lay outside the gene matches. CDR1 and CDR2 from the germline V gene are SGHVS and FNYEAQ. The DNA of the CDR3 is TGTGCCAGCAGCCGGGACAGGGTCCAAGAGACCCAGTACTTC. Translated, it gives CASSRDRVQETQYF. The entire variable domain, with the rest obtained from reference TRBV7-6 and TRBJ2-5, is as follows: GAGVSQSPRYKVTKRGQDVALRCDPISGHVSLYWYRQALGQGPEFLTYFNYEAQQDKSGLPNDRFSAERPEGSISTLTIQRTEQRDSAMYRCASSRDRVQETQYFGPGTRLLVL.

The rearrangement joins TRBV29-1 to TRBJ1-1; the D gene is possibly TRBD1 (6 bases). V was cut by 6 bases and J by 1 base, with 12 bases left in between. Germline CDR1 and CDR2: SQVTM and ANQGSEA. CDR3 length: 13 amino acids. The CDR3 here is CSVETGENTEAFF. DNA of the CDR3: TGCAGCGTAGAGACAGGAGAGAACACTGAAGCTTTCTTT.

Here the CDR3 reads CASSFGGGGAYEQYF. As DNA, the CDR3 is TGCGCCAGCAGCTTCGGAGGGGGGGGTGCCTACGAGCAGTACTTC. The chain joins TRBV5-1 to TRBJ2-7; perhaps TRBD2 as D (7 bases). This CDR3 comprises 15 residues. The germline V gene has CDR1 SGHRS and CDR2 YFSETQ. Deletions cut 2 bases from V and 2 bases from J, with 14 bases between.

The rearrangement uses TRBV7-2 and TRBJ1-1, with TRBD1 as a possible D gene (5 bases). Germline V CDR1 and CDR2: SGHTA, FQGNSA. The CDR3 runs 14 residues. Trimming removed 2 bases at V and 5 bases at J, with 12 bases between. Here the CDR3 DNA reads TGTGCCAGCAGCTTAAAGGGACTGGGGACTGAAGCTTTCTTT. Translating it yields CASSLKGLGTEAFF. Variable domain in full (rest from reference TRBV7-2 and TRBJ1-1): GAGVSQSPSNKVTEKGKDVELRCDPISGHTALYWYRQSLGQGLEFLIYFQGNSAPDKSGLPSDRFSAERTGGSVSTLTIQRTQQEDSAVYLCASSLKGLGTEAFFGQGTRLTVV.

CDR3 sequence reads: CASSPPQAQETQYF. The CDR3 DNA follows: TGTGCCAGCAGCCCACCGCAGGCGCAAGAGACCCAGTACTTC. The chain uses TRBV7-3 and TRBJ2-5; D is unresolved. The CDR3 runs 14 residues. Trimming removed 5 bases at V and 2 bases at J, with 12 bases between. Germline CDR1 and CDR2: SGHTA and FQGTGA.

The chain links TRBV9 to TRBJ1-4, with 8 bases lining up with TRBD1. Germline CDR1 and CDR2: SGDLS and YYNGEE. CDR3 length: 14 amino acids. J was trimmed by 10 bases and V by 4 bases; bases with no gene match: 9. The CDR3 sequence is CASSPRQGLGKLFF. CDR3 in DNA: TGTGCCAGCAGCCCTCGACAGGGGTTAGGAAAACTGTTTTTT.

The chain is built from TRBV9 and TRBJ2-5; 8 bases fit TRBD1. Trimming removed 0 bases from V and 3 bases from J; junction bases left unmatched: 4. The CDR3 runs 15 residues. Germline V gene sequence: CDR1 SGDLS, CDR2 YYNGEE. In DNA, the CDR3 is TGTGCCAGCAGCGTAGCGGGGACAGGAGAAGAGACCCAGTACTTC. Translating it yields CASSVAGTGEETQYF.

The CDR3 loop is CSASTARGEQYF. CDR3 bases: TGCAGCGCTTCGACGGCTCGGGGCGAGCAGTACTTC. The chain links TRBV29-1 to TRBJ2-7; D is perhaps TRBD2 (5 bases). CDR1 and CDR2 from the germline V gene are SQVTM and ANQGSEA. V was pared by 7 bases and J by 6 bases, with 16 bases between. The CDR3 length is 12 residues.